This T cell receptor (beta chain) was retrieved from a study of CD8+ T cells in alopecia areata. Reverse transcription of extracted RNA yielded cDNA, which provided the sequencing template. Sequenced by immunoSEQ multiplex PCR; TCRdb stores in-frame clones only, minus some. Here the sample spans 110,000 to 150,000 clones, 54% being singletons. Sample treatment: oral pan-JAK inhibitor, 5-10 mg twice daily. The V gene's germline CDR1 is SGHDT and CDR2 YYEEEE. This CDR3 is 11 amino acids long. Trimming removed 4 bases at V and 12 bases at J, with 11 bases between. The sample consisted of CD8+ T cells sorted from blood, taken at week 4, from a patient treated with tofacitinib. This chain uses TRBV5-6 with TRBJ2-1; a weak D match, TRBD1 (6 bases). This sequence originates from a human donor with alopecia areata. The CDR3 reads CASSIGQLQFF. The CDR3 DNA is TGTGCCAGCAGCATAGGACAGCTGCAGTTCTTC.